The next 29 T cell receptor beta chains were all read from a single sample in a study of response to subunit inactivated influenza vaccine (dated by TCRdb to the late 2010s). The library was generated by RT-PCR. TCRdb records Illumina HiSeq 2500 as the sequencer. TCRdb handled the public reads itself, with Q25 trimming in fastp and clone calling in MiXCR, and kept productive beta chains. For every CDR3 protein sequence, its rows merge into one entry that carries the most common genes and DNA. This sample comprises around 490,000 distinct CDR3 sequences, less than 8% of them detected only once. In total, the top ten clones hold under 15% of the sample. The sequencing used PBMCs from blood, collected around 25 months after vaccination. Receptors were obtained from a man aged 50 to 75 who received an inactivated influenza vaccine. Donor details come from another sample of the same person, matched by shared clones.

This clonotype was seen only a few times. This sequence joins TRBV4-1 and TRBJ2-1; the D is unclear. Germline V gene data show CDR1 as MGHRA and CDR2 as YSYEKL. The CDR3 runs to 16 residues. Trimming pared 0 bases from V and 4 bases from J, leaving 13 bases between. CDR3 in amino acids: CASSQELSVAYNEQFF. The CDR3 coding sequence is TGCGCCAGCAGCCAAGAATTATCGGTGGCGTACAATGAGCAGTTCTTC.

This clonotype was found many times. Here the CDR3 DNA reads TGTGCCAGCAGCTCTCCGGGGACAGGGGCTCTCTATGGCTACACCTTC. Translating gives CASSSPGTGALYGYTF. The rearrangement joins TRBV11-2 to TRBJ1-2; TRBD1 matches 10 bases. Germline lookup yields CDR1 SGHAT and CDR2 FQNNGV. This CDR3 is 16 amino acids long. V lost 4 bases and J lost 4; bases outside the gene matches: 9.

The rearrangement links TRBV20-1 to TRBJ1-5; tentative D call: TRBD1 (6 bases). Per the germline V gene, CDR1 is DFQATT and CDR2 is SNEGSKA (reference sequence). V was shortened by 0 bases and J by 6 bases, with 15 bases between the two germline ends. The CDR3 length is 15 residues. CDR3 nucleotide sequence: TGCAGTGCTAGAGATCAGGGGACAATCAGTCAGCCCCAGCATTTT. Translating gives CSARDQGTISQPQHF.

The chain links TRBV7-2 to TRBJ2-7; 7 nucleotides match TRBD2. V trimming: 3 bases; J trimming: 3 bases; junction bases outside the gene matches: 2. CDR3 size: 13 residues. Germline V gives CDR1 SGHTA, CDR2 FQGNSA. The CDR3 DNA reads as TGTGCCAGCAGCTTTGGGGAGGGCTACGAGCAGTACTTC. It is translated as CASSFGEGYEQYF.

This clonotype was seen only a few times. J is TRBJ2-2 and V is TRBV3-1; TRBD1 matches at 9 bases. The germline gives CDR1 LGHDT, CDR2 YNNKEL (reference sequence). The CDR3 consists of 18 residues. J gave up 3 bases and V 3 bases, and 11 bases lay outside the gene matches. CDR3 sequence (DNA): TGTGCCAGCAGCCACGCCAGGGACAGGGTGAAGGACACCGGGGAGCTGTTTTTT. Its translation: CASSHARDRVKDTGELFF.

V gene TRBV3-1 combines with J gene TRBJ1-1; D is possibly TRBD1 (6 bases). This CDR3 has 14 residues. Deletions cut 3 bases from V and 7 bases from J, with 15 bases between. Germline V CDR1 and CDR2: LGHDT, YNNKEL (reference sequence). The CDR3 sequence is CASSHINRADEAFF. CDR3 DNA: TGTGCCAGCAGCCATATCAACAGGGCCGATGAAGCTTTCTTT.

This clonotype was seen a few times. The chain employs TRBV11-2 and TRBJ2-1; D ambiguous. The CDR3 runs 15 residues. The ends were cut back, 0 bases at V and 3 bases at J, with 9 bases in the middle. Germline lookup yields CDR1 SGHAT and CDR2 FQNNGV. The CDR3 DNA sequence: TGTGCCAGCAGCTTAGACAGCAGCCTCTACAATGAGCAGTTCTTC. Protein sequence: CASSLDSSLYNEQFF.

This clonotype was detected only a few times. The genes are TRBV5-1 and TRBJ2-6; D gene uncertain. The V and J ends lost 0 bases and 4 bases respectively, with 5 bases between them. The CDR3 loop spans 14 amino acids. Germline CDR1 is SGHRS and CDR2 is YFSETQ. The CDR3 DNA follows: TGCGCCAGCAGCTTGGAGACAGGGGCCAACGTCCTGACTTTC. Translation: CASSLETGANVLTF.

This clonotype was counted between two and nine times. The V call is TRBV20-1, the J call TRBJ1-1, with D tentatively TRBD1 (5 bases). Germline values: CDR1 DFQATT, CDR2 SNEGSKA (reference sequence). The ends were cut back, 0 bases at V and 4 bases at J, with 12 bases in the middle. The CDR3 length is 14 residues. The CDR3 DNA reads TGCAGTGCTAGAGATGTAGGGGCGGGCACTGAAGCTTTCTTT. It is translated as CSARDVGAGTEAFF.

This clonotype was recorded a few times. The V and J genes are TRBV7-3 and TRBJ2-1; TRBD2 matches at 7 bases. This CDR3 contains 13 residues. Per the germline V gene, CDR1 is SGHTA and CDR2 is FQGTGA. The junction had 4 bases not matched to a gene; V was cut back by 2 bases and J by 9 bases. The CDR3 sequence: CASSLAQRGEQFF. CDR3 in DNA: TGTGCCAGCAGCTTAGCCCAGCGGGGTGAGCAGTTCTTC.

This clonotype came up a few times. The chain is built from TRBV12-3 or TRBV12-4 and TRBJ2-1, with D uncertain. V lost 3 bases to trimming and J lost 7 bases, with 16 bases between them. This CDR3 contains 15 residues. CDR3 nucleotides: TGTGCCAGCAGTTTTGGGGTCGTAGGTAGTAATGAGCAGTTCTTC. It encodes CASSFGVVGSNEQFF.

This clonotype was seen a handful of times. This chain links TRBV7-2 with TRBJ2-1, with D unclear. V was pared by 5 bases and J by 10 bases, with 12 bases between. Germline V lookup: CDR1 SGHTA, CDR2 FQGNSA. CDR3 length: 12 amino acids. CDR3 sequence reads: CASSPTRLEQFF. CDR3 nucleotide sequence: TGTGCCAGCAGCCCGACCAGACTCGAGCAGTTCTTC. Drawing the rest from reference TRBV7-2 and TRBJ2-1, the complete variable domain is GAGVSQSPSNKVTEKGKDVELRCDPISGHTALYWYRQSLGQGLEFLIYFQGNSAPDKSGLPSDRFSAERTGGSVSTLTIQRTQQEDSAVYLCASSPTRLEQFFGPGTRLTVL.

The gene calls are TRBV5-1 and TRBJ2-1; TRBD2 agrees at 11 bases. Germline CDR1 reads SGHRS; CDR2 reads YFSETQ. The CDR3 is 17 residues long. Trimming at V came to 1 base and at J to 4 bases, leaving 7 bases not matched to a gene. The chain's CDR3 is CASSLRPSGGRYNEQFF. CDR3 nucleotide sequence: TGCGCCAGCAGCTTGAGGCCTAGCGGGGGGAGGTACAATGAGCAGTTCTTC.

The chain couples TRBV20-1 to TRBJ2-1; 11 bases agree with TRBD2. With V trimmed by 6 bases and J by 0 bases, 10 bases remained unmatched. This CDR3 region has 17 residues. Per the germline V gene, CDR1 is DFQATT and CDR2 is SNEGSKA (reference sequence). The CDR3 nucleotides read TGCAGTGCCTTGGGACTAGCGGTCGTTAGCTCCTACAATGAGCAGTTCTTC. It specifies CSALGLAVVSSYNEQFF.

This clonotype occurred a few times. The chain recombines TRBV12-3 or TRBV12-4 with TRBJ1-1, with unresolved D. The CDR3 runs 10 residues. The V end lost 6 bases, the J end lost 4 bases, and 3 bases lay between the germline ends. CDR3 nucleotides: TGTGCCAGCAGGTTCACTGAAGCTTTCTTT. Protein product: CASRFTEAFF.

J is TRBJ2-3 and V is TRBV2; D may be TRBD1 (6 bases). CDR1 is SNHLY and CDR2 is FYNNEI in the germline V gene. CDR3 size: 16 residues. Trimming removed 6 bases at V and 0 bases at J, with 16 bases between. CDR3 in amino acids: CASRAGTTFSTDTQYF. Written as DNA, the CDR3 is TGTGCCAGCAGAGCCGGGACAACTTTCAGCACAGATACGCAGTATTTT.

J is TRBJ2-7 and V is TRBV12-3 or TRBV12-4, with no clear D. The CDR3 contains 15 residues. Trimming removed 6 bases at V and 2 bases at J, with 17 bases between. The CDR3 reads CASSKNGVLTYEQYF. CDR3 sequence (DNA): TGTGCCAGCAGCAAGAATGGAGTGCTTACCTACGAGCAGTACTTC.

This clonotype appeared many times. The chain combines TRBV15 with TRBJ1-5, with D tentatively TRBD1 (6 bases). The germline CDR1 and CDR2 sequences are LNHNV and YYDKDF (reference sequence). Trimming removed 0 bases at V and 1 base at J, with 10 bases between. This CDR3 contains 16 residues. The CDR3 reads CATSREGQGSNQPQHF. In DNA, the CDR3 is TGTGCCACCAGCAGAGAGGGCCAGGGGAGCAATCAGCCCCAGCATTTT.

This clonotype came up a few times. The V gene is TRBV7-2, the J gene TRBJ2-2; possible D gene TRBD2, 6 bases. From germline, CDR1 is SGHTA and CDR2 FQGNSA. CDR3 length: 15 residues. Trimming shortened V by 5 bases and J by 6 bases, and 16 bases separated the two germline ends. The CDR3 nucleotides read TGTGCCAGCAGCGCCCGGGACTCCTTAGCCGGGGAGCTGTTTTTT. Its protein is CASSARDSLAGELFF.

The rearrangement joins TRBV20-1 to TRBJ1-2; 8 bases map to TRBD1. There are 16 residues in the CDR3. Germline values: CDR1 DFQATT, CDR2 SNEGSKA (reference sequence). The V gene end was trimmed by 1 base and the J gene end by 0 bases; junction bases not matched to a gene: 7. The CDR3 here is CSARATGTGTNYGYTF. CDR3 nucleotides: TGCAGTGCTAGAGCGACTGGGACAGGCACTAACTATGGCTACACCTTC.

This clonotype was detected ten times or more. The V and J genes are TRBV6-1 and TRBJ2-3; D is perhaps TRBD2 (5 bases). Germline CDR1 is MNHNS and CDR2 is SASEGT. The V end lost 5 bases, the J end lost 0 bases, and 9 bases lay between the germline ends. This CDR3 comprises 14 residues. CDR3 in DNA: TGTGCCAGCAGTCCGGGATCTAGCACAGATACGCAGTATTTT. Translated, it gives CASSPGSSTDTQYF.

This clonotype has ten or more counts. V and J are TRBV11-2 and TRBJ2-1; possibly TRBD1 for D (5 bases). The CDR3 has 13 residues. Germline V gene data show CDR1 as SGHAT and CDR2 as FQNNGV. V lost 5 bases to trimming and J lost 9 bases, with 14 bases between them. CDR3 in amino acids: CASSGDQGSEQFF. The CDR3 region has the DNA TGTGCCAGCAGCGGAGACCAGGGCAGTGAGCAGTTCTTC. Filled out from reference TRBV11-2 and TRBJ2-1, the complete variable domain reads EAGVAQSPRYKIIEKRQSVAFWCNPISGHATLYWYQQILGQGPKLLIQFQNNGVVDDSQLPKDRFSAERLKGVDSTLKIQPAKLEDSAVYLCASSGDQGSEQFFGPGTRLTVL.

The rearrangement joins TRBV6-1 to TRBJ2-2; D is perhaps TRBD1 (6 bases). Germline lookup yields CDR1 MNHNS and CDR2 SASEGT. The CDR3 covers 15 residues. V shed 4 bases and J shed 5 bases, with 14 bases lying between them. The CDR3 sequence: CASSAGVFATGELFF. In DNA form, the CDR3 reads TGTGCCAGCAGTGCAGGGGTTTTCGCGACCGGGGAGCTGTTTTTT.

The sample holds many counts of this clonotype. The rearrangement links TRBV7-9 to TRBJ2-5; D unresolved. Deletions cut 3 bases from V and 1 base from J, with 3 bases between. CDR1 and CDR2 (germline): SEHNR, FQNEAQ (reference sequence). The CDR3 runs to 12 residues. The chain's CDR3 is CASSFSQETQYF. The CDR3 region has the DNA TGTGCCAGCAGCTTTTCCCAAGAGACCCAGTACTTC.

The chain has TRBV19 and TRBJ2-7; unclear D gene. The V gene's germline CDR1 is LNHDA and CDR2 SQIVND (reference sequence). V was trimmed by 1 base and J by 3 bases, leaving 16 bases between them. The CDR3 totals 16 residues. In DNA, the CDR3 is TGTGCCAGTAGTATAGCAAGAACAGCAATGGGCTACGAGCAGTACTTC. It specifies CASSIARTAMGYEQYF.

This clonotype was counted only a few times. The gene calls are TRBV5-1 and TRBJ2-7, with D tentatively TRBD1 (6 bases). V lost 5 bases and J lost 6, with 18 bases in between. The CDR3 is 14 residues long. Germline CDR1 reads SGHRS; CDR2 reads YFSETQ. CDR3 sequence reads: CASSMADRTGEQYF. The CDR3, as DNA: TGCGCCAGCAGTATGGCCGACAGGACCGGCGAGCAGTACTTC.

This sequence joins TRBV11-2 and TRBJ2-5; weak D call: TRBD2 (5 bases). The CDR3 is 18 residues long. Deletions cut 1 base from V and 2 bases from J, with 20 bases between. Germline V gives CDR1 SGHAT, CDR2 FQNNGV. In nucleotides, the CDR3 is TGTGCCAGCAGCTTAGTAGTTCGGGGAAACACCAGACAAGAGACCCAGTACTTC. It translates to CASSLVVRGNTRQETQYF. The full variable domain, in which reference TRBV11-2 and TRBJ2-5 provide the parts outside the CDR3, is EAGVAQSPRYKIIEKRQSVAFWCNPISGHATLYWYQQILGQGPKLLIQFQNNGVVDDSQLPKDRFSAERLKGVDSTLKIQPAKLEDSAVYLCASSLVVRGNTRQETQYFGPGTRLLVL.

This clonotype was counted between two and nine times. The V call is TRBV20-1, the J call TRBJ2-3; D unclear. Germline values: CDR1 DFQATT, CDR2 SNEGSKA (reference sequence). Trimming left V 3 bases short and J 2 bases short, with 12 bases between. This CDR3 contains 14 residues. DNA of the CDR3: TGCAGTGCTAGCGGCGGCCCAAACACAGATACGCAGTATTTT. Its protein is CSASGGPNTDTQYF.

The rearrangement links TRBV3-1 to TRBJ2-5; 14 bases agree with TRBD2. CDR1 LGHDT and CDR2 YNNKEL come from the germline V gene (reference sequence). The CDR3 consists of 16 residues. Losses at the gene ends were 2 bases for V and 6 bases for J; bases not matched to a gene: 5. The CDR3 DNA follows: TGTGCCAGCAGCCAATCAGGGACTAGCGGGAGCCAGACCCAGTACTTC. Its translation: CASSQSGTSGSQTQYF.